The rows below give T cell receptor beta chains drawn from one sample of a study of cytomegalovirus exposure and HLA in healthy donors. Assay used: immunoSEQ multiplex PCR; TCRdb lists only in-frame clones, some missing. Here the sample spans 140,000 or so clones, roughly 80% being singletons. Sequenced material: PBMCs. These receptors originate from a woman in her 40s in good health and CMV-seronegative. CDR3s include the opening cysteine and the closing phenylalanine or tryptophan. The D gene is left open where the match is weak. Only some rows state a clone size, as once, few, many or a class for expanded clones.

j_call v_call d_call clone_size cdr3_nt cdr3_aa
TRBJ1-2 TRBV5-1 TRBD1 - TGCGCCAGCAGCCCACCGGGACAGGGGGCCTCTAACTATGGCTACACCTTC CASSPPGQGASNYGYTF
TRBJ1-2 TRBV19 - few TGTGCCAGTAGTCCACAGGATTCTATGCGCTACACCTTC CASSPQDSMRYTF
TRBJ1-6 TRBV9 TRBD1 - TGTGCCAGCAGCACCCGCGGGACAGGGCCCTCACCCCTCCACTTT CASSTRGTGPSPLHF
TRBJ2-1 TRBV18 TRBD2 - TGTGCCAGCTCACCACAGACTAGCGGGGGGCCCAAGGGGTATGAGCAGTTCTTC CASSPQTSGGPKGYEQFF
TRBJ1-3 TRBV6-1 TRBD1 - TGTGCCAGCAGCGGGACAGGGAGAAACACCATATATTTT CASSGTGRNTIYF
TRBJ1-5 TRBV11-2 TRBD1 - TGTGCCAGCAGCTTTACAGGGGCGCATCAGCCCCAGCATTTT CASSFTGAHQPQHF
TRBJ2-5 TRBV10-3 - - TGTGCCATCAGTGAGAGGAGCGCCCAAGAGACCCAGTACTTC CAISERSAQETQYF
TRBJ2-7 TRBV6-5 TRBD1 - TGTGCCAGCCGGAGGGTCGGGACAGGGGGCTACGAGCAGTACTTC CASRRVGTGGYEQYF
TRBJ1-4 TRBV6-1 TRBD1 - TGTGCCAGCAACCGACAAGGGGGCGAAAAACTGTTTTTT CASNRQGGEKLFF
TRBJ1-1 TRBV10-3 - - TGTGCCATCAAGACAGTTAACACTGAAGCTTTCTTT CAIKTVNTEAFF
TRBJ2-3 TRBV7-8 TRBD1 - TGTGCCAGCAGCTTAGGGCAGGGGGTAGGTTTGGAGTATTTT CASSLGQGVGLEYF
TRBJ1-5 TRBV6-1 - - TGTGCCAGCAGTCTACAGGGTGTCAATCAGCCCCAGCATTTT CASSLQGVNQPQHF
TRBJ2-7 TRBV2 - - TGTGCCATCTTGGACTATCCTAGGGAGCAGTACTTC CAILDYPREQYF
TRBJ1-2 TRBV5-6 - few TGTGCCAGCAGCTTGGGTTTCTATCGCGCTAACTATGGCTACACCTTC CASSLGFYRANYGYTF